Below are 26 T cell receptor beta chains sequenced from a single sample in a study of human T cells and chemical hapten exposure. The time point was: pre-sensitization, week 0. The sample's treatment: therapeutic diphenylcyclopropenone sensitization with weekly scalp DPC. Each CDR3 protein is one row after TCRdb ran MiXCR on the RACE reads. The data show roughly 100,000 distinct CDR3 sequences, around 10% seen once. Here the sequenced sample was whole blood, taken in connection with sensitization to the hapten diphenylcyclopropenone (DPC). These receptors were taken from a woman aged 40 to 50 with alopecia areata. Some clones in this sample may be carry-over from other donors' samples.

A word on this clonotype: This may arise from a read error, as a much more abundant clone is one base away. The chain recombines TRBV2 with TRBJ2-7; D not certain. CDR1 SNHLY and CDR2 FYNNEI come from the germline V gene. This CDR3 spans 13 amino acids. CDR3 protein: CASRSDGYYQQYF. The CDR3 nucleotides read TGTGCCAGCAGATCGGACGGCTACTACCAGCAGTACTTC. Full variable domain (rest looked up from reference TRBV2 and TRBJ2-7): EPEVTQTPSHQVTQMGQEVILRCVPISNHLYFYWYRQILGQKVEFLVSFYNNEISEKSEIFDDQFSVERPDGSNFTLKIRSTKLEDSAMYFCASRSDGYYQQYFGPGTRLTVT.

V and J are TRBV28 and TRBJ1-3; the D gene is possibly TRBD1 (5 bases). Trimming removed 6 bases from V and 0 bases from J, with 12 bases in between. Germline V gene data show CDR1 as MDHEN and CDR2 as SYDVKM. The CDR3 runs 15 residues. In nucleotides, the CDR3 is TGTGCCAGCAGCCCGACAGTTCTCTCTGGAAACACCATATATTTT. It translates to CASSPTVLSGNTIYF.

This clonotype has at least ten counts. This chain joins TRBV4-2 and TRBJ2-2, with 10 bases lining up with TRBD2. The germline gives CDR1 LGHNA, CDR2 YNFKEQ. V lost 2 bases and J lost 3; bases outside the gene matches: 6. The CDR3 is 17 amino acids. Here the CDR3 reads CASSQSSGGAYTGELFF. The CDR3 DNA is TGTGCCAGCAGCCAATCCAGCGGGGGGGCCTACACCGGGGAGCTGTTTTTT.

In this sample, this clonotype turned up many times. The J gene is TRBJ1-4, the V gene TRBV12-3 or TRBV12-4; D remains ambiguous. V shed 8 bases and J shed 0 bases, with 13 bases lying between them. The CDR3 totals 15 residues. Written as DNA, the CDR3 is TGTGCCAGCGCCGATCCGACGGCAACTAATGAAAAACTGTTTTTT. Encoded protein: CASADPTATNEKLFF.

This clonotype was recorded a few times. The rearrangement uses TRBV12-3 or TRBV12-4 and TRBJ2-1; no clear D. The V end was cut by 3 bases, the J end by 7 bases, with 7 bases between. This CDR3 contains 12 residues. The CDR3 DNA is TGTGCCAGCAGTTTGGGTTTGAATGAGCAGTTCTTC. Translated: CASSLGLNEQFF.

There are a few counts of this clonotype. V usage is TRBV27 and J usage is TRBJ2-7, with D uncertain. Per germline, CDR1 MNHEY and CDR2 SMNVEV (reference sequence). Trimming cost V 3 bases and J 4 bases, with 10 bases left between them. This CDR3 comprises 13 residues. The DNA of the CDR3 is TGTGCCAGCAGTTTCGGGCAGAAATACGAGCAGTACTTC. Translated, it gives CASSFGQKYEQYF.

Comments on this clonotype: A much larger clone differs by one base, so this may be a read error. The chain joins TRBV7-2 to TRBJ1-6, with D possibly matching TRBD1 (6 bases). The germline V gene has CDR1 SGHTA and CDR2 FQGNSA. The CDR3 extends over 16 amino acids. The CDR3, as DNA: TGTGTCAGCAGTACCTTTGGGGGGGCTTTGAATTCACCCCTCCACTTT. Residues: CVSSTFGGALNSPLHF. The full variable domain, completed using reference TRBV7-2 and TRBJ1-6, is GAGVSQSPSNKVTEKGKDVELRCDPISGHTALYWYRQSLGQGLEFLIYFQGNSAPDKSGLPSDRFSAERTGGSVSTLTIQRTQQEDSAVYLCVSSTFGGALNSPLHFGNGTRLTVT.

Concerning this clonotype itself: A read error may be the cause here, since a much bigger clone is one base away. The V gene is TRBV10-2, the J gene TRBJ2-7; D is ambiguous. CDR3 length: 13 residues. Germline-derived CDR1 and CDR2 are WSHSY and SAAADI. CDR3 nucleotides: TGCGCCAGCAGTGCGCCGCTTGCCTACGGGCAGTACTTC. Protein: CASSAPLAYGQYF.

Remarks on this clonotype: The missing conserved phenylalanine or tryptophan at the end of this CDR3 makes a read error likely. The chain joins TRBV6-1 to TRBJ1-1; 11 positions match TRBD1. Looked up from germline, CDR1 is MNHNS and CDR2 is SASEGT. The J segment lost 5 bases and the V segment lost 8 bases, leaving 13 bases of the junction unmatched. The CDR3 is 16 amino acids. CDR3 in DNA: TGTGCCAGCGAGAGGACAGGGGGCGCCCCAAGGACTGAAGCTTTCCTT. Its protein is CASERTGGAPRTEAFL.

The sample holds many counts of this clonotype. V and J are TRBV20-1 and TRBJ2-2, with D unresolved. The V end was cut by 0 bases, the J end by 7 bases, with 9 bases between. CDR1 and CDR2 (germline): DFQATT, SNEGSKA (reference sequence). The CDR3 runs to 13 residues. The CDR3 region has the DNA TGCAGTGCTAGAGAGCTCGCGATCGGGGAGCTGTTTTTT. Its protein is CSARELAIGELFF.

This clonotype was observed a handful of times. The V call is TRBV11-2, the J call TRBJ2-3; D remains ambiguous. The CDR3 is made up of 15 amino acids. Germline V gives CDR1 SGHAT, CDR2 FQNNGV. V lost 1 base to trimming and J lost 2 bases, with 10 bases between them. CDR3: CASSLVLGSTDTQYF. The CDR3 nucleotides are TGTGCCAGCAGCTTAGTGCTTGGGTCCACAGATACGCAGTATTTT.

The chain carries TRBV7-9 and TRBJ2-1; 8 bases are a match to TRBD2. V shed 6 bases and J 6 bases; nucleotides not matched to a gene: 13. The CDR3 length is 16 residues. In germline, CDR1 is SEHNR, CDR2 FQNEAQ (reference sequence). Here the CDR3 DNA reads TGTGCCAGCAGTAGCCTGGGGACTAGAATTTTCAATGAGCAGTTCTTC. This gives the protein CASSSLGTRIFNEQFF.

This chain links TRBV12-3 or TRBV12-4 with TRBJ2-7; D is possibly TRBD1 (5 bases). This CDR3 contains 12 residues. Trimming took 3 bases from V and 4 from J, leaving 7 bases between them. The DNA of the CDR3 is TGTGCCAGCAGTTTCAGGGATTACGAGCAGTACTTC. This encodes CASSFRDYEQYF.

This clonotype was counted ten times or more. The V call is TRBV5-1, the J call TRBJ2-1; a weak D match, TRBD2 (7 bases). CDR3 size: 13 residues. V lost 4 bases and J 8 bases, leaving 13 bases between the germline ends. Germline V lookup: CDR1 SGHRS, CDR2 YFSETQ. The CDR3 nucleotides are TGCGCCAGCAGCCCGGGGGGCCAGCATGAGCAGTTCTTC. Encoded protein: CASSPGGQHEQFF.

This clonotype has at least ten counts. The gene calls are TRBV3-1 and TRBJ1-1; 7 bases align to TRBD1. Germline V gene sequence: CDR1 LGHDT, CDR2 YNNKEL (reference sequence). J was trimmed by 5 bases and V by 7 bases; bases with no gene match: 10. This CDR3 has 14 amino acids. The CDR3 coding sequence is TGTGCCAGCACCTTCAGTCAACAGGGGACTGAAGCTTTCTTT. Its protein is CASTFSQQGTEAFF.

This clonotype occurred a few times. This chain connects TRBV7-9 to TRBJ1-6, with unresolved D. V was trimmed by 2 bases and J by 6 bases, leaving 5 bases between them. Germline CDR1 reads SEHNR; CDR2 reads FQNEAQ (reference sequence). The CDR3 extends over 13 amino acids. CDR3 amino acids: CASSLILNSPLHF. The CDR3 DNA reads as TGTGCCAGCAGCTTAATCCTTAATTCACCCCTCCACTTT.

The chain couples TRBV9 to TRBJ2-1; 7 nucleotides line up with TRBD1. The CDR3 runs 15 residues. The J segment lost 3 bases and the V segment lost 0 bases, leaving 3 bases of the junction unmatched. Germline CDR1 SGDLS, CDR2 YYNGEE. CDR3: CASSVEGAYYNEQFF. CDR3 DNA sequence: TGTGCCAGCAGCGTAGAGGGGGCTTACTACAATGAGCAGTTCTTC.

This clonotype was counted only a few times. This chain links TRBV24-1 with TRBJ2-1; 8 bases agree with TRBD1. The CDR3 has 15 amino acids. V trimming: 2 bases; J trimming: 2 bases; junction bases outside the gene matches: 1. Germline V gene data show CDR1 as KGHDR and CDR2 as SFDVKD. CDR3 sequence reads: CATSDYRGAYNEQFF. CDR3 nucleotide sequence: TGTGCCACCAGTGATTACAGGGGGGCCTACAATGAGCAGTTCTTC.

This clonotype showed up just a few times. The gene calls are TRBV6-5 and TRBJ2-3, with D tentatively TRBD2 (7 bases). With 1 base removed from V and 6 bases from J, the gap between germline ends came to 14 bases. The CDR3 consists of 15 residues. Germline assignment: CDR1 MNHEY and CDR2 SVGAGI. The CDR3 protein is CASSYLGGPLDTQYF. The DNA for the CDR3 is TGTGCCAGCAGTTACTTGGGGGGGCCTCTTGATACGCAGTATTTT.

This clonotype was seen a few times. The chain is built from TRBV9 and TRBJ1-2; a possible D gene is TRBD1 (5 bases). V was pared by 0 bases and J by 5 bases, with 11 bases between. CDR3 length: 14 residues. Germline-derived CDR1 and CDR2 are SGDLS and YYNGEE. This CDR3 is CASSVGAGRYGYTF. The CDR3 DNA reads TGTGCCAGCAGCGTAGGGGCAGGGCGGTATGGCTACACCTTC.

About this clonotype itself: This may be a read error: a much more frequent sequence differs by one nucleotide. As the CDR3 is not closed by the conserved phenylalanine or tryptophan, this likely results from a read error. V is TRBV4-2 and J is TRBJ2-1; 8 positions agree with TRBD1. Unmatched junction bases numbered 14, after V lost 4 bases and J lost 9 bases. The CDR3 is 16 amino acids. From germline, CDR1 is LGHNA and CDR2 YNFKEQ. The CDR3 loop reads CASSRLGQGAISEQFL. The DNA of the CDR3 is TGTGCCAGCAGCCGGCTTGGACAGGGCGCCATCAGTGAGCAGTTCCTC.

This chain joins TRBV12-3 or TRBV12-4 and TRBJ1-5; no clear D gene. Trimming pared 3 bases from V and 4 bases from J, leaving 7 bases between. CDR3 length equals 13 residues. The CDR3 region has the DNA TGTGCCAGCAGTTTTGAGGAGAATCAGCCCCAGCATTTT. Translating gives CASSFEENQPQHF.

This clonotype was detected many times. J is TRBJ2-1 and V is TRBV7-2, with 7 nucleotides matching TRBD1. The CDR3 has 17 amino acids. Germline CDR1 reads SGHTA; CDR2 reads FQGNSA. With 5 bases clipped from V and 1 base from J, the junction kept 11 bases outside the gene matches. The CDR3 DNA sequence: TGTGCCAGCAGCGGAGAAGGGACAGCCTTATCCTACAATGAGCAGTTCTTC. Its translation: CASSGEGTALSYNEQFF. The full variable domain, with the rest looked up from reference TRBV7-2 and TRBJ2-1, is GAGVSQSPSNKVTEKGKDVELRCDPISGHTALYWYRQSLGQGLEFLIYFQGNSAPDKSGLPSDRFSAERTGGSVSTLTIQRTQQEDSAVYLCASSGEGTALSYNEQFFGPGTRLTVL.

CDR3 sequence (DNA): TGCAGTGCTGGGGACGGATATGAGCAGTTCTTC. Residues: CSAGDGYEQFF. The chain uses TRBV20-1 and TRBJ2-1, with D perhaps assigned TRBD1 or TRBD2 (5 bases each). There are 11 residues in the CDR3. From germline, CDR1 is DFQATT and CDR2 SNEGSKA (reference sequence). The V gene lost 5 bases and the J gene lost 8 bases, with 10 bases spanning the gap.

The chain carries TRBV5-1 and TRBJ1-6; D remains ambiguous. Germline CDR1 is SGHRS and CDR2 is YFSETQ. The V gene lost 1 base and the J gene lost 8 bases, with 7 bases spanning the gap. The CDR3 totals 13 residues. CDR3 nucleotides: TGCGCCAGCAGCTTGCTCCGGGATTCACCCCTCCACTTT. Protein product: CASSLLRDSPLHF.

This clonotype appeared many times. This chain joins TRBV30 and TRBJ1-2; 7 nucleotides align to TRBD1. Germline CDR1 GTSNPN, CDR2 SVGIG (reference sequence). CDR3 length equals 13 residues. The ends lost 3 bases at V and 3 bases at J; junction bases unmatched: 4. The CDR3: CAWRGTGDYGYTF. The CDR3 region has the DNA TGTGCCTGGAGGGGAACAGGGGACTATGGCTACACCTTC.